The 7 T cell receptor beta chains below were found in one sample sequenced in a study of CD4+ T cells in melanoma. The data were produced by immunoSEQ multiplex PCR, yet TCRdb's version contains in-frame clones alone and is incomplete. The sample has some 110,000 clones, 92% seen once. Input material: peripheral blood. The receptors were sampled from a human donor with melanoma.

This chain links TRBV7-2 with TRBJ2-3, with D possibly TRBD2 on 5 matching bases. Germline values: CDR1 SGHTA, CDR2 FQGNSA. Trimming stripped 4 bases from V and 6 bases from J, with 11 bases between. The CDR3 runs to 13 residues. CDR3 residues: CASSSGGGDTQYF. The CDR3 coding sequence is TGTGCCAGCAGCTCCGGAGGCGGGGATACGCAGTATTTT. Filled out from reference TRBV7-2 and TRBJ2-3, the complete variable domain reads GAGVSQSPSNKVTEKGKDVELRCDPISGHTALYWYRQSLGQGLEFLIYFQGNSAPDKSGLPSDRFSAERTGGSVSTLTIQRTQQEDSAVYLCASSSGGGDTQYFGPGTRLTVL.

V and J are TRBV5-1 and TRBJ1-1; D is undetermined. V was shortened by 6 bases and J by 5 bases, with 8 bases between the two germline ends. The CDR3 is 11 amino acids. Germline lookup yields CDR1 SGHRS and CDR2 YFSETQ. This CDR3 is CASTTGTEAFF. Written as DNA, the CDR3 is TGCGCCAGCACCACCGGGACTGAAGCTTTCTTT.

The rearrangement links TRBV4-3 to TRBJ2-5; TRBD2 matches 13 bases. The germline CDR1 and CDR2 sequences are LGHNA and YSLEER. J gave up 4 bases and V 1 base, and 0 bases lay outside the gene matches. This CDR3 is built from 15 residues. CDR3 sequence reads: CASSQGLAGGETQYF. Written as DNA, the CDR3 is TGCGCCAGCAGCCAAGGACTAGCGGGGGGAGAGACCCAGTACTTC.

The V call is TRBV6-6, the J call TRBJ2-1; no firm D call. The CDR3 spans 13 residues. The V end was cut by 8 bases, the J end by 0 bases, with 8 bases between. Per the germline V gene, CDR1 is MNHNY and CDR2 is SVGAGI (reference sequence). CDR3 in amino acids: CASGRSSYNEQFF. The CDR3 bases are TGTGCCAGCGGGCGGAGCTCCTACAATGAGCAGTTCTTC.

J is TRBJ2-1 and V is TRBV5-4, with D uncertain. CDR3 length: 13 amino acids. Between the trimmed V and J ends, which lost 1 base and 8 bases, there was a span of 10 bases. Per germline, CDR1 SGHNT and CDR2 YYREEE (reference sequence). CDR3 sequence: CASSLIQTDEQFF. The DNA for the CDR3 is TGTGCCAGCAGCTTGATTCAGACTGATGAGCAGTTCTTC.

This clone showed up just once. This sequence joins TRBV25-1 and TRBJ1-1; TRBD1 agrees at 7 bases. This CDR3 has 15 residues. The germline gives CDR1 MGHDK, CDR2 SYGVNS. V shed 5 bases and J 7 bases; nucleotides not matched to a gene: 13. The CDR3 DNA follows: TGTGCCAGCAGTCCACTGACAGGGAATGAAGGTGAAGCTTTCTTT. Translation: CASSPLTGNEGEAFF.

This rearrangement joins TRBV25-1 to TRBJ1-3; D call uncertain. The V and J ends lost 3 bases and 0 bases respectively, with 15 bases between them. Germline V CDR1 and CDR2: MGHDK, SYGVNS. The CDR3 extends over 17 amino acids. The CDR3 bases are TGTGCCAGCAGTGACTGGCCCCGGACGCACTCTGGAAACACCATATATTTT. Its translation: CASSDWPRTHSGNTIYF.